The rows below give T cell receptor beta chains drawn from one sample of a study of radiotherapy plus CTLA-4 blockade in lung cancer. Profiled with immunoSEQ multiplex PCR; TCRdb holds only in-frame clones, not every one. The sample has around 80,000 clones, 84% seen once. Sequencing used peripheral blood, obtained from a patient treated with radiotherapy plus ipilimumab. These TCRs come from a human donor with non-small cell lung cancer who had stable disease on radiotherapy plus ipilimumab. Each CDR3 is given with its conserved first and last residue. Each record gives: V gene, D gene, J gene, clone size, CDR3 DNA, CDR3 protein. D genes are given only for firm matches. Clone size appears in some rows only: once, few, many, or a class for an expanded clone.

V gene: TRBV5-1; D gene: -; J gene: TRBJ1-2; clone size: -; CDR3 DNA: TGCGCCAGCACCAGGGCGGGGGCCGACTATGGCTACACCTTC; CDR3 protein: CASTRAGADYGYTF
V gene: TRBV19; D gene: -; J gene: TRBJ1-2; clone size: -; CDR3 DNA: TGTGCCAGTAGTGACCCCGGGACGGTCAACTATGGCTACACCTTC; CDR3 protein: CASSDPGTVNYGYTF
V gene: TRBV6-4; D gene: -; J gene: TRBJ2-3; clone size: -; CDR3 DNA: TGTGCCAGCAGTCAACTCGGGGACACAGATACGCAGTATTTT; CDR3 protein: CASSQLGDTDTQYF
V gene: TRBV11-2; D gene: -; J gene: TRBJ2-7; clone size: -; CDR3 DNA: TGTGCCAGCAGCTTGTTGGGTGGAGTGGGCGAGCAGTACTTC; CDR3 protein: CASSLLGGVGEQYF
V gene: TRBV28; D gene: TRBD2; J gene: TRBJ2-7; clone size: -; CDR3 DNA: TGTGCCAGCAGTCCAGGACTAGCGAGGTCCTACGAGCAGTACTTC; CDR3 protein: CASSPGLARSYEQYF
V gene: TRBV5-1; D gene: -; J gene: TRBJ2-4; clone size: few; CDR3 DNA: TGCGCCAGCAGCTCCGGGCCTCTCGGGGGAGTTCAGTACTTC; CDR3 protein: CASSSGPLGGVQYF
V gene: TRBV7-2; D gene: TRBD1; J gene: TRBJ2-1; clone size: -; CDR3 DNA: TGTGCCAGCAGCTTCGGGACAGGGGCGGGGGAGCAGTTCTTC; CDR3 protein: CASSFGTGAGEQFF
V gene: TRBV6-6; D gene: TRBD1; J gene: TRBJ1-2; clone size: -; CDR3 DNA: TGTGCCAGCAACCGGGGACAGACCTATGGCTACACCTTC; CDR3 protein: CASNRGQTYGYTF
V gene: TRBV4-2; D gene: TRBD1; J gene: TRBJ1-5; clone size: once; CDR3 DNA: TGTGCCAGCAGCCAAGATGCCACAGGGGGCAATCAGCCCCAGCATTTT; CDR3 protein: CASSQDATGGNQPQHF
V gene: TRBV7-3; D gene: -; J gene: TRBJ2-6; clone size: -; CDR3 DNA: TGTGCCAGCAGGGATCGACAGTCGAACGTCCTGACTTTC; CDR3 protein: CASRDRQSNVLTF
V gene: TRBV25-1; D gene: TRBD1; J gene: TRBJ1-5; clone size: -; CDR3 DNA: TGTGCCAGCAGCAGGGGGACCGGTCAGCCCCAGCATTTT; CDR3 protein: CASSRGTGQPQHF
V gene: TRBV7-9; D gene: TRBD2; J gene: TRBJ2-1; clone size: -; CDR3 DNA: TGTGCCAGCAGCCAAGGACTAGCGGGAGGGCCATCTATTAAGGATGAGCAGTTCTTC; CDR3 protein: CASSQGLAGGPSIKDEQFF
V gene: TRBV6-1; D gene: -; J gene: TRBJ1-5; clone size: -; CDR3 DNA: TGTGCCAGCAGGCGGGGCCATAGCAATCAGCCCCAGCATTTT; CDR3 protein: CASRRGHSNQPQHF
V gene: TRBV5-6; D gene: -; J gene: TRBJ2-6; clone size: once; CDR3 DNA: TGTGCCAGCAGCGAGGAAGGGGCCGGTTTTTGGGCCAACGTCCTGACTTTC; CDR3 protein: CASSEEGAGFWANVLTF
V gene: TRBV9; D gene: -; J gene: TRBJ2-5; clone size: -; CDR3 DNA: TGTGCCAGCAGCGTAGGTCCTCGTCCGGAGACCCAGTACTTC; CDR3 protein: CASSVGPRPETQYF
V gene: TRBV18; D gene: -; J gene: TRBJ1-5; clone size: -; CDR3 DNA: TGTGCCAGCTCACCCCAAAGGGGCAGACGCAATCAGCCCCAGCATTTT; CDR3 protein: CASSPQRGRRNQPQHF
V gene: TRBV5-6; D gene: TRBD1; J gene: TRBJ1-5; clone size: -; CDR3 DNA: TGTGCCAGCAGCCTAGGACAGGGGGCGAATCAGCCCCAGCATTTT; CDR3 protein: CASSLGQGANQPQHF
V gene: TRBV5-4; D gene: -; J gene: TRBJ2-3; clone size: once; CDR3 DNA: TGTGCCAGCAGCTCGGACTCAGGCACAGATACGCAGTATTTT; CDR3 protein: CASSSDSGTDTQYF
V gene: TRBV7-9; D gene: TRBD1; J gene: TRBJ2-5; clone size: -; CDR3 DNA: TGTGCCAGCAGCTTAACAGGACAGGGGGCCAGGGAGCAGTACTTC; CDR3 protein: CASSLTGQGAREQYF
V gene: TRBV5-1; D gene: -; J gene: TRBJ1-2; clone size: -; CDR3 DNA: TGCGCCAGCAGCTTGGGGCTCCGGGGCTACACCTTC; CDR3 protein: CASSLGLRGYTF
V gene: TRBV6-6; D gene: TRBD1; J gene: TRBJ1-2; clone size: -; CDR3 DNA: TGTGCCAGCAGTTATCTTGACAGGGGGAACGGCTACACCTTC; CDR3 protein: CASSYLDRGNGYTF
V gene: TRBV13; D gene: TRBD1; J gene: TRBJ2-7; clone size: once; CDR3 DNA: TGTGCCAGCAGCTTAGGGCGGAGGACAGGAGCTAACGAGCAGTACTTC; CDR3 protein: CASSLGRRTGANEQYF
V gene: TRBV2; D gene: -; J gene: TRBJ1-4; clone size: -; CDR3 DNA: TGTGCCAGCAGTGCCCTTCTCGGGGCTATTGAAAAACTGTTTTTT; CDR3 protein: CASSALLGAIEKLFF
V gene: TRBV10-1; D gene: TRBD2; J gene: TRBJ2-2; clone size: -; CDR3 DNA: TGCGCCAGCAGAGCGCCCGGGACTAGCGACTATAACACCGGGGAGCTGTTTTTT; CDR3 protein: CASRAPGTSDYNTGELFF
V gene: TRBV30; D gene: TRBD1; J gene: TRBJ1-5; clone size: -; CDR3 DNA: TGTGCCTGGAGTGTTTCCAGGGGGGACAATCAGCCCCAGCATTTT; CDR3 protein: CAWSVSRGDNQPQHF
V gene: TRBV28; D gene: -; J gene: TRBJ2-3; clone size: -; CDR3 DNA: TGTGCCAGCAGTTTACTCAGGCGGTCCTCACCCACAGATACGCAGTATTTT; CDR3 protein: CASSLLRRSSPTDTQYF
V gene: TRBV10-3; D gene: -; J gene: TRBJ2-3; clone size: once; CDR3 DNA: TGTGCCATCAGTGAGTTAGCGACGGATACGCAGTATTTT; CDR3 protein: CAISELATDTQYF
V gene: TRBV2; D gene: -; J gene: TRBJ1-4; clone size: few; CDR3 DNA: TGTGCCAGCAGTACAGACGCCGGTGAAAAACTGTTTTTT; CDR3 protein: CASSTDAGEKLFF
V gene: TRBV6-4; D gene: TRBD2; J gene: TRBJ2-1; clone size: -; CDR3 DNA: TGTGCCAGTGCTAGCGGTCCTTCCTACAATGAGCAGTTCTTC; CDR3 protein: CASASGPSYNEQFF
V gene: TRBV18; D gene: -; J gene: TRBJ2-3; clone size: -; CDR3 DNA: TGTGCCAGCTCACCAGCCCGGGGCAGGGCTGATGGAGACACAGATACGCAGTATTTT; CDR3 protein: CASSPARGRADGDTDTQYF
V gene: TRBV13; D gene: -; J gene: TRBJ2-1; clone size: -; CDR3 DNA: TGTGCCAGCAGCATTCAACCCGGGGAGCAGTTCTTC; CDR3 protein: CASSIQPGEQFF
V gene: TRBV11-2; D gene: -; J gene: TRBJ2-1; clone size: -; CDR3 DNA: TGTGCCAGCAGCGTAACGGAAGGAGGGAATGAGCAGTTCTTC; CDR3 protein: CASSVTEGGNEQFF
V gene: TRBV27; D gene: -; J gene: TRBJ2-4; clone size: -; CDR3 DNA: TGTGCCAGCAGCAAGACTGGGTTCAAAAACATTCAGTACTTC; CDR3 protein: CASSKTGFKNIQYF
V gene: TRBV6-5; D gene: -; J gene: TRBJ2-2; clone size: -; CDR3 DNA: TGTGCCAGCAGTAGCATTGGGACTGCCGGGGAGCTGTTTTTT; CDR3 protein: CASSSIGTAGELFF
V gene: TRBV7-3; D gene: -; J gene: TRBJ2-1; clone size: -; CDR3 DNA: TGTGCCAGCAGCCGGGACACCTCCATGTACAATGAGCAGTTCTTC; CDR3 protein: CASSRDTSMYNEQFF
V gene: TRBV5-1; D gene: -; J gene: TRBJ1-4; clone size: once; CDR3 DNA: TGCGCCAGCAGCTTGGCCGACGGGGTAGGGGGTAATGAAAAACTGTTTTTT; CDR3 protein: CASSLADGVGGNEKLFF
V gene: TRBV28; D gene: -; J gene: TRBJ1-1; clone size: -; CDR3 DNA: TGTGCCAGCAGTTTATGGCGGATCAACACTGAAGCTTTCTTT; CDR3 protein: CASSLWRINTEAFF
V gene: TRBV28; D gene: -; J gene: TRBJ1-2; clone size: -; CDR3 DNA: TGTGCCAGCAGTACCACAGGGCCCCCACAGCGCTACACCTTC; CDR3 protein: CASSTTGPPQRYTF
V gene: TRBV30; D gene: -; J gene: TRBJ1-4; clone size: -; CDR3 DNA: TGTGCCTGGAGTTTCATGGACCTTAATGAAAAACTGTTTTTT; CDR3 protein: CAWSFMDLNEKLFF
V gene: TRBV6-5; D gene: TRBD1; J gene: TRBJ1-3; clone size: -; CDR3 DNA: TGTGCCAGCAGCGAAGGGACAGCTGGAAACACCATATATTTT; CDR3 protein: CASSEGTAGNTIYF
V gene: TRBV7-9; D gene: -; J gene: TRBJ1-4; clone size: -; CDR3 DNA: TGTGCCAGCAGCTTAGCGCTCGCGGTTTCTAATGAAAAACTGTTTTTT; CDR3 protein: CASSLALAVSNEKLFF
V gene: TRBV28; D gene: TRBD1; J gene: TRBJ1-2; clone size: -; CDR3 DNA: TGTGCCAGCAGTTCAGGGGGCTACGACTATGGCTACACCTTC; CDR3 protein: CASSSGGYDYGYTF
V gene: TRBV9; D gene: TRBD1; J gene: TRBJ1-2; clone size: -; CDR3 DNA: TGTGCCAGCTCCGGGACAGCCTTGGGGCGCTATGGCTACACCTTC; CDR3 protein: CASSGTALGRYGYTF
V gene: TRBV6-1; D gene: -; J gene: TRBJ1-1; clone size: -; CDR3 DNA: TGTGCCAGCAGTGAAGCTTTAAGCACTGAAGCTTTCTTT; CDR3 protein: CASSEALSTEAFF
V gene: TRBV30; D gene: -; J gene: TRBJ1-2; clone size: -; CDR3 DNA: TGTGCCTGGATGTCGGGTGGAGGCTACACCTTC; CDR3 protein: CAWMSGGGYTF
V gene: TRBV18; D gene: TRBD1; J gene: TRBJ2-1; clone size: -; CDR3 DNA: TGTGCCAGCTCACCACTTGGTGTTCGACAGGGGGGCTACAATGAGCAGTTCTTC; CDR3 protein: CASSPLGVRQGGYNEQFF
V gene: TRBV5-1; D gene: -; J gene: TRBJ2-3; clone size: -; CDR3 DNA: TGCGCCAGCAGTTCAGTCCCCACAGATACGCAGTATTTT; CDR3 protein: CASSSVPTDTQYF
V gene: TRBV10-1; D gene: TRBD2; J gene: TRBJ2-3; clone size: -; CDR3 DNA: TGCGCCAGCAGTGAGTTAGCGGGGGTTGGCACAGATACGCAGTATTTT; CDR3 protein: CASSELAGVGTDTQYF
V gene: TRBV7-2; D gene: -; J gene: TRBJ2-1; clone size: -; CDR3 DNA: TGTGCCAGCAGCCCGAGAGGTGACACTAGGGCGAGAGAGCAGTTCTTC; CDR3 protein: CASSPRGDTRAREQFF
V gene: TRBV19; D gene: -; J gene: TRBJ1-5; clone size: -; CDR3 DNA: TGTGCCAGTAGTTTGTCGGCAGGGCAAAGGGGCAATCAGCCCCAGCATTTT; CDR3 protein: CASSLSAGQRGNQPQHF
V gene: TRBV7-8; D gene: TRBD2; J gene: TRBJ2-7; clone size: -; CDR3 DNA: TGTGCCAGTGATAGCGGGGGAAGAGAGCAGTACTTC; CDR3 protein: CASDSGGREQYF
V gene: TRBV5-8; D gene: TRBD1; J gene: TRBJ1-6; clone size: -; CDR3 DNA: TGTGCCAGCAGCCAACAGGGGGCCGTTTCACCCCTCCACTTT; CDR3 protein: CASSQQGAVSPLHF
V gene: TRBV28; D gene: -; J gene: TRBJ2-2; clone size: -; CDR3 DNA: TGTGCCAGCAGTTTATCTTCCGGGGAGCTGTTTTTT; CDR3 protein: CASSLSSGELFF
V gene: TRBV6-6; D gene: -; J gene: TRBJ1-3; clone size: -; CDR3 DNA: TGTGCCAGCAGTTACGACTTATTTGGAAACACCATATATTTT; CDR3 protein: CASSYDLFGNTIYF